A selection of T cell receptor beta chains follows, all from one sample in a study of blood T cell repertoires in COVID-19. Clones were sequenced by immunoSEQ multiplex PCR, and TCRdb holds only the in-frame ones, with some missing. The sample includes more than 300,000 clones, approximately 90% of them seen just once. The specimen sequenced was PBMCs or T cells enriched from blood (not recorded which). The source is a woman aged 18-35 years who had recovered from COVID-19. Each CDR3 is given with its conserved first and last residue. The order of the fields is V gene, CDR3 protein.

v_call: TRBV12-3/TRBV12-4; cdr3_aa: CASSLQANYGYTF
v_call: TRBV7-9; cdr3_aa: CASSPGVGRDIEAFF
v_call: TRBV6-5; cdr3_aa: CASSYLSGDYGYTF
v_call: TRBV28; cdr3_aa: CASRPRGYGYTF
v_call: TRBV3-1/TRBV3-2; cdr3_aa: CASSQVGGSEAFF
v_call: TRBV29-1; cdr3_aa: CSAGQGAYNEQFF
v_call: TRBV5-6; cdr3_aa: CASSPDRGGTEAFF
v_call: TRBV7-9; cdr3_aa: CASSLHVGLSNQPQHF
v_call: TRBV5-4; cdr3_aa: CASSWGPGQGNYEQYF
v_call: TRBV2; cdr3_aa: CASEATYEQYF
v_call: TRBV24-1; cdr3_aa: CATRSYYNEQFF
v_call: TRBV6-1; cdr3_aa: CASSEPYGTGGGYEQYF
v_call: TRBV20-1; cdr3_aa: CSARGQYEQFF
v_call: TRBV4-1; cdr3_aa: CASSQEGLNEQYF
v_call: TRBV7-9; cdr3_aa: CASSRQGAVAYEQYF
v_call: TRBV21-1; cdr3_aa: CASSKARTGSGNTIYF
v_call: TRBV24-1; cdr3_aa: CATSDPSGGTDTQYF
v_call: TRBV28; cdr3_aa: CASSPFQQVPPSYNEQFF
v_call: TRBV9; cdr3_aa: CASSVRGGAEAFF
v_call: TRBV3-1/TRBV3-2; cdr3_aa: CASSQVGTPNTEAFF
v_call: TRBV7-7; cdr3_aa: CASSLYRASEQYF
v_call: TRBV4-2; cdr3_aa: CASSQRPGGHYEQYF
v_call: TRBV10-3; cdr3_aa: CAISRESGNTIYF
v_call: TRBV19; cdr3_aa: CASSTIQGAAAFF
v_call: TRBV11-2; cdr3_aa: CASSLLLVAGDNEQFF
v_call: TRBV19; cdr3_aa: CASSISGNQPQHF
v_call: TRBV7-9; cdr3_aa: CASSLVSDGPYEQYF
v_call: TRBV5-4; cdr3_aa: CASSPTGRGVNEQFF